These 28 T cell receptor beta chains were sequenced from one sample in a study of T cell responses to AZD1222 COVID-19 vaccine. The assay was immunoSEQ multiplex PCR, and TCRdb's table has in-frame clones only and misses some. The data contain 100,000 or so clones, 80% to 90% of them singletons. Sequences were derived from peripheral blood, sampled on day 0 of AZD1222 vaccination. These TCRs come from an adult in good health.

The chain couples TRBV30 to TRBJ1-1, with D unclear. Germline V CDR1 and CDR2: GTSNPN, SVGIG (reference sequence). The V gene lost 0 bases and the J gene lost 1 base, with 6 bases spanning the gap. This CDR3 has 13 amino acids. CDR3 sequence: CAWSVAGNTEAFF. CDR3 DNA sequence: TGTGCCTGGAGTGTGGCGGGGAACACTGAAGCTTTCTTT.

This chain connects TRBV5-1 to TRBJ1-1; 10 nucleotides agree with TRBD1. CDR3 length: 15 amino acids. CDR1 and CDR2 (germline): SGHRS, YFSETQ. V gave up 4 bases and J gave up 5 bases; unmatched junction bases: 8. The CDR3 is CASSPRQGAETEAFF. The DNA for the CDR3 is TGCGCCAGCAGCCCCCGACAGGGGGCGGAAACTGAAGCTTTCTTT.

The CDR3 nucleotides read TGTGCCAGCAGTGAAGAAACTAGCGGGAGGGTGAACGAGCAGTACTTC. Encoded protein: CASSEETSGRVNEQYF. This chain joins TRBV6-1 and TRBJ2-7; 13 bases line up with TRBD2. CDR3 length: 16 amino acids. J lost 5 bases, V lost 1 base, and 5 bases had no gene match. Germline V CDR1 and CDR2: MNHNS, SASEGT.

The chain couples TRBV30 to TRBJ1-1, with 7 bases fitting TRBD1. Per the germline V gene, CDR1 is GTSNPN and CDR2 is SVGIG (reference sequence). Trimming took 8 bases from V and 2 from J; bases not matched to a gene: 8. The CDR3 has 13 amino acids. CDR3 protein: CAARQGPNTEAFF. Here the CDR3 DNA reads TGTGCCGCAAGACAGGGACCCAACACTGAAGCTTTCTTT. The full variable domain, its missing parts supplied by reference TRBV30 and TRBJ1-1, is SQTIHQWPATLVQPVGSPLSLECTVEGTSNPNLYWYRQAAGRGLQLLFYSVGIGQISSEVPQNLSASRPQDRQFILSSKKLLLSDSGFYLCAARQGPNTEAFFGQGTRLTVV.

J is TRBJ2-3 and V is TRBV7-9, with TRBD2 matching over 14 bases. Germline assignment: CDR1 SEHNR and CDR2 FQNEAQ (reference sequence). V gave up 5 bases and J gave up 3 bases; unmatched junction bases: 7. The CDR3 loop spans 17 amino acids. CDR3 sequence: CASSPGTSGSLTDTQYF. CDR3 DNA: TGTGCCAGCAGCCCCGGGACTAGCGGGAGCCTTACAGATACGCAGTATTTT.

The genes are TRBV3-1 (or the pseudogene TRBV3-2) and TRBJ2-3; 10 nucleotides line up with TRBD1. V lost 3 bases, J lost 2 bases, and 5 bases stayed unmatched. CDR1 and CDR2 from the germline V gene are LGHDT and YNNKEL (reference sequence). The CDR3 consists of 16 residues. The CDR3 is CASSQGQGYPTDTQYF. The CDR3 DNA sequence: TGTGCCAGCAGCCAGGGACAGGGGTACCCCACAGATACGCAGTATTTT.

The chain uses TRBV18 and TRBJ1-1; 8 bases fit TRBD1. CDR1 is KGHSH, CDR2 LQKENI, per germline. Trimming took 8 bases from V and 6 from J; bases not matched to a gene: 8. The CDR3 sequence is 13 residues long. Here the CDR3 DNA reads TGTGCCAGCACCCCGGACAGGGAAGCTGAAGCTTTCTTT. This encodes CASTPDREAEAFF.

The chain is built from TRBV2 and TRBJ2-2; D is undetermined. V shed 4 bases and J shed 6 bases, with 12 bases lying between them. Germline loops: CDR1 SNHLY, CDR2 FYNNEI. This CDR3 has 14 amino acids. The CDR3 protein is CASSVRRSPGELFF. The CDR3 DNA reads TGTGCCAGCAGTGTGCGTAGGAGCCCCGGGGAGCTGTTTTTT.

The CDR3 region is CASSFQGGDGEKLFF. CDR3 nucleotide sequence: TGTGCCAGCAGTTTTCAGGGAGGGGATGGTGAAAAACTGTTTTTT. The J gene is TRBJ1-4, the V gene TRBV7-2; a possible D gene is TRBD1 (5 bases). The CDR3 is made up of 15 amino acids. Looked up from germline, CDR1 is SGHTA and CDR2 is FQGNSA. V lost 6 bases, J lost 7 bases, and 18 bases lay in between.

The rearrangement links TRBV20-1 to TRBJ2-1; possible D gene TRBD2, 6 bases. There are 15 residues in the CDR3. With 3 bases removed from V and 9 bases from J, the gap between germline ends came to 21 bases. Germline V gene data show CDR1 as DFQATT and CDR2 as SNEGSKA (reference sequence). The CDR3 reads CSASSVAERLGEQFF. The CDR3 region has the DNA TGCAGTGCTAGTAGCGTAGCGGAAAGGTTAGGTGAGCAGTTCTTC.

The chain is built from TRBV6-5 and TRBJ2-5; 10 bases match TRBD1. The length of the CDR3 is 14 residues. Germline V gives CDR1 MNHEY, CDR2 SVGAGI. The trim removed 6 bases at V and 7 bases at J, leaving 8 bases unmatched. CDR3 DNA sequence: TGTGCCAGCAGGGAGACAGGGGGCGAGGTGACCCAGTACTTC. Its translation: CASRETGGEVTQYF.

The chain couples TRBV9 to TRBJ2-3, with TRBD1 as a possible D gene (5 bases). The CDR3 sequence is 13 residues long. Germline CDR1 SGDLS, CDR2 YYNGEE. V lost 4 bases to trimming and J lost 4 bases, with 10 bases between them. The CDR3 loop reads CASSQGKPDTQYF. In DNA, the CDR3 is TGTGCCAGCAGCCAGGGTAAGCCAGATACGCAGTATTTT.

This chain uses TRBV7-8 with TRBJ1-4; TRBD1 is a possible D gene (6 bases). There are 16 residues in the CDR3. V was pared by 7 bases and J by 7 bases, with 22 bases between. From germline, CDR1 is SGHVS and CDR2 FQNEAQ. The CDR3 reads CASTRNPTGSGEKLFF. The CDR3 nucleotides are TGTGCCAGCACTCGAAACCCCACAGGGTCGGGTGAAAAACTGTTTTTT.

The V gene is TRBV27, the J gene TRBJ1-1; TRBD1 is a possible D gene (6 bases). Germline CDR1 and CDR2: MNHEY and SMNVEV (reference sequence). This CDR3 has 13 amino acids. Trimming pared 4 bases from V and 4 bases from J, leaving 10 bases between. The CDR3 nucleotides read TGTGCCAGCAGTTGGGGGGCCGGCACTGAAGCTTTCTTT. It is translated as CASSWGAGTEAFF.

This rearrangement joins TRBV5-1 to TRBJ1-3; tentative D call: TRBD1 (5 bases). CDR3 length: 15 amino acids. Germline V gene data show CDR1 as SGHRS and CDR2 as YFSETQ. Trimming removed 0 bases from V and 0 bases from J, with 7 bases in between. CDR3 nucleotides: TGCGCCAGCAGCTTGGAGGGGAGCTCTGGAAACACCATATATTTT. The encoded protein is CASSLEGSSGNTIYF.

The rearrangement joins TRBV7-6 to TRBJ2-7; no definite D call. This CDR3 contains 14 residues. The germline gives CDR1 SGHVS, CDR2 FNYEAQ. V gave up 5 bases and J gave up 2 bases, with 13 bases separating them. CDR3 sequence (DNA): TGTGCCAGCAGCGCCATGGGGAAGCCCTACGAGCAGTACTTC. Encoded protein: CASSAMGKPYEQYF.

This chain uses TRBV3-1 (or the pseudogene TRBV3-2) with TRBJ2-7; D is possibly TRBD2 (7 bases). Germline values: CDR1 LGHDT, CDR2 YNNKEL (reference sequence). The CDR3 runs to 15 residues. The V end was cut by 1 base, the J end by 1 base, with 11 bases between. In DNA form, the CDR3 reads TGTGCCAGCAGCCAAGCAAGGGGGGGATCCTACGAGCAGTACTTC. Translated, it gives CASSQARGGSYEQYF.

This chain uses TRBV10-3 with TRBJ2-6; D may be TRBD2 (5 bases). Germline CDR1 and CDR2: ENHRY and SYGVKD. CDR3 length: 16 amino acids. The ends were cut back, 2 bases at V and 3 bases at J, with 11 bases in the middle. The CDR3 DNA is TGTGCCATCAGTGAGACTACTAGTTTTGGGGCCAACGTCCTGACTTTC. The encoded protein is CAISETTSFGANVLTF.

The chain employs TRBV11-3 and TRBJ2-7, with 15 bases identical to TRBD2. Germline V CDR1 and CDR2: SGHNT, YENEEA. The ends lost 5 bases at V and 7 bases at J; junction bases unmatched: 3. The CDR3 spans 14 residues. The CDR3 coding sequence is TGTGCCAGCAGCAGGGGACTAGCGGGAGGTGAGCAGTACTTC. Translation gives CASSRGLAGGEQYF.

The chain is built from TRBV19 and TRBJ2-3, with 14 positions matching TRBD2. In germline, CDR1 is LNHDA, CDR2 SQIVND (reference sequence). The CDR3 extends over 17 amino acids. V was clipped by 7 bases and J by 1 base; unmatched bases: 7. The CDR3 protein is CASNQLGLAGGTDTQYF. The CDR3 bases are TGTGCCAGTAACCAATTGGGACTAGCGGGGGGCACAGATACGCAGTATTTT.

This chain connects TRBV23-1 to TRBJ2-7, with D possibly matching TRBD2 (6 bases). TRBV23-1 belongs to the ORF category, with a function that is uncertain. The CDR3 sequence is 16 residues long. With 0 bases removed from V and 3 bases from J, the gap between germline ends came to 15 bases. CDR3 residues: CASSQSEEGNLYEQYF. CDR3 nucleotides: TGCGCCAGCAGTCAATCGGAGGAGGGGAATCTCTACGAGCAGTACTTC.

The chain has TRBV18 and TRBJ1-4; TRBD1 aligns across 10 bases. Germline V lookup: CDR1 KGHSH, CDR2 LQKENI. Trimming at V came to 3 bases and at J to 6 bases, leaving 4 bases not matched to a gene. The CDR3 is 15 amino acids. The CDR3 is CASSPRQGADEKLFF. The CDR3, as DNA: TGTGCCAGCTCACCTAGACAGGGGGCAGATGAAAAACTGTTTTTT.

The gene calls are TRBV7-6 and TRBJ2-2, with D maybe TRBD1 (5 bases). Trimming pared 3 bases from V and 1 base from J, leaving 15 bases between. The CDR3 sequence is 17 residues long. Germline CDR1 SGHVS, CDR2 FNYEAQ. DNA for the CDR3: TGTGCCAGCAGCTTTGCCCAGACAGCACAGAACACCGGGGAGCTGTTTTTT. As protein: CASSFAQTAQNTGELFF.

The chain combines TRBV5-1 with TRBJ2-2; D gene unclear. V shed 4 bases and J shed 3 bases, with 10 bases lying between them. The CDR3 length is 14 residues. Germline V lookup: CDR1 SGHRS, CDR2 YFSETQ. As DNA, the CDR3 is TGCGCCAGCAGCACGGACGCGTACACCGGGGAGCTGTTTTTT. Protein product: CASSTDAYTGELFF.

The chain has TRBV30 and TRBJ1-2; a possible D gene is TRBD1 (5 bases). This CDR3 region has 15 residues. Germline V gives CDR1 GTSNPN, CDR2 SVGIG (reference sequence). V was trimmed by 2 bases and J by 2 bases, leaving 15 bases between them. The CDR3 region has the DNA TGTGCCTGGAGTCTGGGGACTTTGGGGAACTATGGCTACACCTTC. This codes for CAWSLGTLGNYGYTF.

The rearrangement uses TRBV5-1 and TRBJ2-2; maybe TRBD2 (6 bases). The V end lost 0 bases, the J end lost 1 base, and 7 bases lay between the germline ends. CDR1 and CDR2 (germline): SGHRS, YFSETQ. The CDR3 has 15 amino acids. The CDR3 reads CASSLDGGNTGELFF. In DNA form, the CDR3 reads TGCGCCAGCAGCTTGGACGGGGGGAACACCGGGGAGCTGTTTTTT.

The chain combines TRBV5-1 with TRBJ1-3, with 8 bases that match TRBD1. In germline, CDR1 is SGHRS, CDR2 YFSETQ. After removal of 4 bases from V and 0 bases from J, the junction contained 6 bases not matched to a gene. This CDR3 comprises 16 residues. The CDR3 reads CASSRTGSISGNTIYF. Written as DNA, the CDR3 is TGCGCCAGCAGCCGGACAGGGAGCATCTCTGGAAACACCATATATTTT.

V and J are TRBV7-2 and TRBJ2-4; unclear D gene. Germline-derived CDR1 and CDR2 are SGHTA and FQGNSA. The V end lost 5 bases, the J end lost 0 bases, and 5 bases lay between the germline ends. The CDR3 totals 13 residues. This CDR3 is CASSPLAKNIQYF. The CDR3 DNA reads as TGTGCCAGCAGCCCCTTAGCCAAAAACATTCAGTACTTC.